These T cell receptor beta chains were read from a single sample in a study of T cells after yellow fever vaccination. TCRdb re-analysed the 5' RACE reads in MiXCR, keeping a single row per CDR3 protein. In the table there are about 550,000 distinct CDR3 sequences, roughly a fifth of which are singletons. The sequencing here drew on PBMCs, taken 15 days after the yellow fever booster vaccination. These receptor sequences come from a man aged 25-40 years who received the YFV17D yellow fever vaccine. Each CDR3 is given with its conserved first and last residue. D genes are given only for firm matches. Size is stated for part of the rows, as once, few or many counts, or as a class when the clone is expanded.

-,-,TRBV27,TRBJ2-7,CASSPFGEPYGEQYF,TGTGCCAGCAGTCCCTTTGGAGAGCCTTACGGCGAGCAGTACTTC
TRBD2,-,TRBV9,TRBJ2-3,CASSVGLAGVEDTQYF,TGTGCCAGCAGCGTAGGGCTAGCGGGAGTCGAAGATACGCAGTATTTT
TRBD2,-,TRBV6-1,TRBJ2-4,CASSPILGGEKRTKNIQYF,TGTGCCAGCAGTCCAATCCTGGGGGGGGAGAAGAGGACCAAAAACATTCAGTACTTC
-,few,TRBV15,TRBJ2-1,CATSRLPIPDNEQFF,TGTGCCACCAGCAGATTGCCTATTCCCGACAATGAGCAGTTCTTC
-,few,TRBV6-2/TRBV6-3,TRBJ2-3,CASSSGRTRSYSTDTQYF,TGTGCCAGCAGTTCGGGAAGGACAAGATCATATAGCACAGATACGCAGTATTTT
-,-,TRBV2,TRBJ1-6,CASRTSNSPLHF,TGTGCCAGCAGGACCTCTAATTCACCCCTCCACTTT
-,few,TRBV4-3,TRBJ2-1,CASSQAGFVNEQFF,TGCGCCAGCAGCCAAGCGGGATTCGTCAATGAGCAGTTCTTC
-,-,TRBV2,TRBJ2-5,CASSASGHQETQYF,TGTGCCAGCAGTGCTTCGGGGCACCAAGAGACCCAGTACTTC
-,few,TRBV29-1,TRBJ2-5,CSVLPFITGDYQETQYF,TGCAGCGTACTCCCTTTTATAACAGGAGACTACCAAGAGACCCAGTACTTC
-,few,TRBV11-2,TRBJ2-2,CAILRVNTGELFF,TGTGCCATCCTCAGGGTGAACACCGGGGAGCTGTTTTTT
TRBD2,-,TRBV7-2,TRBJ2-7,CASSTASGRAYEQYF,TGTGCCAGCAGCACCGCTAGCGGGAGGGCCTACGAGCAGTACTTC
-,few,TRBV7-9,TRBJ2-1,CASTSTGNEQFF,TGTGCCAGCACTTCGACCGGGAATGAGCAGTTCTTC
-,-,TRBV9,TRBJ2-5,CASSVGLGQTQYF,TGTGCCAGCAGCGTAGGATTAGGGCAGACCCAGTACTTC
-,many,TRBV5-1,TRBJ1-5,CASSLDSSNQPQHF,TGCGCCAGCAGCTTGGACAGTAGCAATCAGCCCCAGCATTTT
-,-,TRBV7-2,TRBJ2-1,CASRPLRLAGEQFF,TGTGCCAGCAGGCCTCTTAGGCTAGCTGGGGAGCAGTTCTTC
TRBD2,few,TRBV7-3,TRBJ2-2,CASRPGGRSGELFF,TGTGCCAGCAGGCCGGGCGGGAGATCCGGGGAGCTGTTTTTT
TRBD1,-,TRBV6-1,TRBJ2-2,CASRAQGADTGELFF,TGTGCCAGCAGGGCACAGGGGGCAGACACCGGGGAGCTGTTTTTT
-,-,TRBV7-9,TRBJ2-1,CASSLGGIMISEQFF,TGTGCCAGCAGCTTAGGCGGGATAATGATTTCTGAGCAGTTCTTC
-,-,TRBV19,TRBJ2-7,CASSASSEQYF,TGTGCCAGTAGTGCGAGCTCCGAGCAGTACTTC
-,-,TRBV6-5,TRBJ1-5,CASSLEYQPQHF,TGTGCCAGCAGTTTAGAGTATCAGCCCCAGCATTTT
-,few,TRBV7-2,TRBJ2-2,CASSFPLGGEYGELFF,TGTGCCAGCAGCTTCCCTCTAGGGGGAGAGTACGGGGAGCTGTTTTTT
TRBD2,-,TRBV11-2,TRBJ2-3,CASSLFPGLAGGTSTDTQYF,TGTGCCAGCAGCTTATTCCCGGGACTAGCGGGAGGGACTAGCACAGATACGCAGTATTTT
TRBD2,few,TRBV27,TRBJ2-1,CASSLSTSGYNEQFF,TGTGCCAGCAGTTTAAGTACTAGCGGTTACAATGAGCAGTTCTTC
TRBD2,-,TRBV6-1,TRBJ2-3,CASKPAGGPGDTQYF,TGTGCCAGCAAACCCGCGGGAGGGCCCGGAGATACGCAGTATTTT
-,-,TRBV29-1,TRBJ2-1,CSGRFYNEQFF,TGCAGCGGCAGATTCTACAATGAGCAGTTCTTC
-,few,TRBV25-1,TRBJ1-2,CASSVLQEDYGYTF,TGTGCCAGCAGTGTCTTACAGGAGGACTATGGCTACACCTTC
TRBD1,few,TRBV12-3/TRBV12-4,TRBJ2-1,CASKLGQGINEQFF,TGTGCCAGCAAACTGGGACAGGGGATCAATGAGCAGTTCTTC